This T cell receptor beta chain stems from a study of yellow fever vaccine responses in identical twins. TCRdb used MiXCR to reprocess the RT-PCR reads, holding one entry per CDR3 protein. The sample has about 16,000 distinct CDR3 sequences; roughly 80% are singletons. Germline V gene data show CDR1 as LGHNA and CDR2 as YNFKEQ. After removal of 0 bases from V and 2 bases from J, the junction contained 4 bases not matched to a gene. The CDR3 loop spans 15 amino acids. The rearrangement joins TRBV4-2 to TRBJ2-7, with 7 bases lining up with TRBD1. The origin of this receptor is a woman aged 18-30 years who received the yellow fever vaccine. This specimen consisted of T cells from blood (PBMCs), unsorted or a sorted subset (not recorded which), obtained before or after yellow fever vaccination (not recorded which). The DNA of the CDR3 is TGTGCCAGCAGCCAAGAATCCCAGGGGGCCTACGAGCAGTACTTC. Protein product: CASSQESQGAYEQYF.